What follows are 2 T cell receptor beta chains derived from one specimen sequenced in a study of blood T cell repertoires in COVID-19. Profiled with immunoSEQ multiplex PCR; TCRdb holds only in-frame clones, not every one. The top ten hold roughly 2.4% of the sample, which has about 73,000 clones, approximately 77% seen once. Sequenced input: peripheral blood. The receptor set was obtained from a man between 65 and 79 years old with COVID-19, enrolled during active disease.

This chain joins TRBV6-5 and TRBJ2-7; the match to TRBD2 covers 7 bases. Germline assignment: CDR1 MNHEY and CDR2 SVGAGI. V lost 2 bases to trimming and J lost 3 bases; unmatched junction nucleotides: 10. This CDR3 has 16 amino acids. The CDR3 DNA sequence: TGTGCCAGCAGTTACAAGAGTAGCGGGCGCCTCTACGAGCAGTACTTC. Translating it yields CASSYKSSGRLYEQYF.

This chain links TRBV4-1 with TRBJ1-5; 8 bases fit TRBD1. With 0 bases clipped from V and 6 bases from J, the junction kept 13 bases outside the gene matches. Per germline, CDR1 MGHRA and CDR2 YSYEKL. The CDR3 sequence is 18 residues long. CDR3 protein: CASSQDIAGGLPGQPQHF. DNA for the CDR3: TGCGCCAGCAGCCAAGATATCGCAGGGGGCTTACCGGGTCAGCCCCAGCATTTT.